The rows below give T cell receptor beta chains drawn from one sample of a study of CD8 T cells in Susac syndrome. TCRdb reanalysed the immunoSEQ multiplex PCR reads using MiXCR and keeps one entry per CDR3 protein. The data hold under 300,000 distinct CDR3 sequences, with roughly 95% observed a single time. Sequenced sample: CD4+ T cells from PBMCs. The source of these receptors is a human donor with Susac syndrome. Both conserved end residues are part of each CDR3. A D gene is named only where the DNA matches it firmly. Clone size, where shown, is once, few, many, or a class for clones that have expanded.

j_gene,v_gene,len,abundance,d_gene,CDR3nt,CDR3aa
TRBJ2-1,TRBV5-4,15,-,TRBD2,TGTGCCAGCAGCTTGGCCGGGACTAGCGGGAAAGTGCAGTTCTTC,CASSLAGTSGKVQFF
TRBJ2-1,TRBV28,13,-,TRBD2,TGTGCCAGCACCTCAGGCGGGAGGCATGAGCAGTTCTTC,CASTSGGRHEQFF
TRBJ2-5,TRBV20-1,16,-,-,TGCAGTGCGACGACCGGGACAACCAGCCCACAAGAGACCCAGTACTTC,CSATTGTTSPQETQYF
TRBJ1-5,TRBV18,13,-,-,TGTGCCAGCTCACCGGCTTCGGACGGCTCCCAGCATTTT,CASSPASDGSQHF
TRBJ2-2,TRBV7-9,13,-,-,TGTGCCAGCAGCTGGGGCTACACCGGGGAGCTGTTTTTT,CASSWGYTGELFF
TRBJ2-7,TRBV3-1,13,-,-,TGTGCCAGCAGCCAAAGAGGGGGCTACGAGCAGTACTTC,CASSQRGGYEQYF
TRBJ2-6,TRBV5-4,14,-,-,TGTGCCAGCACCCAAGCTTCTGGGGCCAACGTCCTGACTTTC,CASTQASGANVLTF
TRBJ2-7,TRBV10-3,14,-,TRBD1,TGTGCCATCACCTCCGGGACAGGGTCGCGCGAGCAGTACTTC,CAITSGTGSREQYF
TRBJ1-1,TRBV30,15,-,TRBD1,TGTGCCTGGAGTGTACTTCAGGGGGCGGGAAGTGAAGCTTTCTTT,CAWSVLQGAGSEAFF
TRBJ2-7,TRBV9,13,-,TRBD2,TGTGCCAGCAGCGAAGCGGGAGTCGGCGAGCAGTACTTC,CASSEAGVGEQYF
TRBJ2-3,TRBV2,10,few,-,TGTGCCAGCAAGACAGATACGCAGTATTTT,CASKTDTQYF
TRBJ2-3,TRBV15,14,-,-,TGTGCCACCAGCTCTCTTTCGGCAACAGATACGCAGTATTTT,CATSSLSATDTQYF
TRBJ2-5,TRBV14,16,-,TRBD2,TGTGCCAGCAGCCAAGGGCTAGGGACTACGGATAAGACCCAGTACTTC,CASSQGLGTTDKTQYF
TRBJ1-3,TRBV28,17,-,TRBD1,TGTGCCAGCAGTTCTGCTACCGACAGGGTATCTGGAAACACCATATATTTT,CASSSATDRVSGNTIYF
TRBJ1-4,TRBV2,13,-,-,TGTGCCAGCACGGGGAGTTTTAGTGAAAAACTGTTTTTT,CASTGSFSEKLFF
TRBJ2-1,TRBV4-2,15,-,-,TGTGCCAGCAGCCAACCACTCGCCTCCTACAATGAGCAGTTCTTC,CASSQPLASYNEQFF
TRBJ1-2,TRBV28,13,once,-,TGTGCCAGCAGTTTATCGGTTTTCGGTGGCTACACCTTC,CASSLSVFGGYTF
TRBJ2-7,TRBV9,15,-,TRBD2,TGTGCCAGCAGCCCCACTAGCGGGAGTGCCTACGAGCAGTACTTC,CASSPTSGSAYEQYF
TRBJ2-3,TRBV9,17,-,TRBD2,TGTGCCAGCAGCGTAGGTACTAGCGGGCTGGTCACAGATACGCAGTATTTT,CASSVGTSGLVTDTQYF
TRBJ1-1,TRBV25-1,16,-,-,TGTGCCAGCAGTGAACTTCTAACCGGGGGCTACACTGAAGCTTTCTTT,CASSELLTGGYTEAFF
TRBJ2-4,TRBV29-1,12,once,-,TGCAGCGTTGGTGAAAGGAGGGACATTCAGTACTTC,CSVGERRDIQYF
TRBJ1-5,TRBV12-5,17,-,-,TGTGCTAGTGGTTTGACCCGGACAGATTATAGCAATCAGCCCCAGCATTTT,CASGLTRTDYSNQPQHF
TRBJ1-1,TRBV3-1,13,-,-,TGTGCCAGCAGCTCCTCAGGGAGCACTGAAGCTTTCTTT,CASSSSGSTEAFF
TRBJ2-4,TRBV30,16,-,-,TGTGCCTGGGATGGACAACCGATGGTAGCCAAAAACATTCAGTACTTC,CAWDGQPMVAKNIQYF
TRBJ2-1,TRBV6-2/TRBV6-3,16,-,TRBD2,TGTGCCAGCTCCAACCCGGTTCTAGCGGGAGGCAATGAGCAGTTCTTC,CASSNPVLAGGNEQFF
TRBJ1-4,TRBV9,14,-,TRBD1,TGTGCCAGCAGCGCGGACAGGCGGGGTGAAAAACTGTTTTTT,CASSADRRGEKLFF
TRBJ2-3,TRBV20-1,12,-,-,TGCAGTACTAAGCAGCGGATAGATACGCAGTATTTT,CSTKQRIDTQYF
TRBJ1-2,TRBV6-5,18,-,-,TGTGCCAGCAGTTTACGGGTGACGTTGACAGAAGTAAACTATGGCTACACCTTC,CASSLRVTLTEVNYGYTF
TRBJ2-3,TRBV20-1,16,-,-,TGCAGTGCAGTTCAGGGCAGGGGGGAGTTCGCAGATACGCAGTATTTT,CSAVQGRGEFADTQYF
TRBJ2-7,TRBV4-1,14,-,-,TGCGCCAGCAGCCCTCCGGTCTTCCCCTACGAGCAGTACTTC,CASSPPVFPYEQYF
TRBJ2-7,TRBV10-3,14,-,TRBD2,TGTGCCATCAGCGAGCGGGAGTGGTCCTACGAGCAGTACTTC,CAISEREWSYEQYF
TRBJ1-1,TRBV30,13,-,TRBD1,TGTGCCTGGATCCACAGGGGGTACACTGAAGCTTTCTTT,CAWIHRGYTEAFF
TRBJ2-7,TRBV20-1,16,-,-,TGCAGTGCTAGAGAAATCAAAGACCAGGGGTCCTACGAGCAGTACTTC,CSAREIKDQGSYEQYF
TRBJ2-5,TRBV20-1,13,-,-,TGCAGTGCTAGATGGCAGCCTCAAGAGACCCAGTACTTC,CSARWQPQETQYF
TRBJ2-4,TRBV3-1,15,-,-,TGTGCCAGCAGCCAAGATCAGGGACTGAGAAACATTCAGTACTTC,CASSQDQGLRNIQYF
TRBJ2-7,TRBV2,12,-,-,TGTGCCAGCAGTGAAAAGTTCTACGAGCAGTACTTC,CASSEKFYEQYF
TRBJ2-1,TRBV20-1,21,-,-,TGCAGTGCTGGATTACCGATTCCTACCCGTGCTAGGACCGATTCCTACAATGAGCAGTTCTTC,CSAGLPIPTRARTDSYNEQFF
TRBJ2-1,TRBV7-3,14,few,-,TGTGCCAGCAGCTTAACTACTAGCTACAATGAGCAGTTCTTC,CASSLTTSYNEQFF
TRBJ2-5,TRBV13,12,-,-,TGTGCCAGCAGCTTCCTCCAAGAGACCCAGTACTTC,CASSFLQETQYF
TRBJ2-1,TRBV20-1,11,-,-,TGCAGTGCTAGACCGTTCAATGAGCAGTTCTTC,CSARPFNEQFF
TRBJ2-1,TRBV20-1,16,-,TRBD2,TGCAGTGCACGATTTGCGGGAGGGCCGGGGTTGGGTGAGCAGTTCTTC,CSARFAGGPGLGEQFF
TRBJ2-3,TRBV20-1,12,-,-,TGCAGTGCTAGTAGGGCTAGCTACACGCAGTATTTT,CSASRASYTQYF
TRBJ2-1,TRBV30,17,-,-,TGTGCCTGGAAAACTCGCCCGGTGTCGCAGCAGTACAATGAGCAGTTCTTC,CAWKTRPVSQQYNEQFF